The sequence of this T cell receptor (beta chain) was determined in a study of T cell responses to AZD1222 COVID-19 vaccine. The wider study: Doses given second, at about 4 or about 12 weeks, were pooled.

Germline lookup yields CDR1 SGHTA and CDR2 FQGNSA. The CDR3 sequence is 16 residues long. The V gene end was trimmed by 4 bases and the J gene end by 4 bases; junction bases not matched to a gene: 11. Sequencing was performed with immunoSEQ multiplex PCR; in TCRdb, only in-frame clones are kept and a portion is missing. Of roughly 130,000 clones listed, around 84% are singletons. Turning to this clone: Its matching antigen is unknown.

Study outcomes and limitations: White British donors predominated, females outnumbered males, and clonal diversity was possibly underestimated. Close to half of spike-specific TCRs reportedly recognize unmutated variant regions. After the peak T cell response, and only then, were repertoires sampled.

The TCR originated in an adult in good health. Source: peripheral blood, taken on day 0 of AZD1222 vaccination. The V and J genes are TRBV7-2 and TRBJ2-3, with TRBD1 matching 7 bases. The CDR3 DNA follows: TGTGCCAGCAGCTCGAGACAGGGAGCTGGGGCAGATACGCAGTATTTT. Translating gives CASSSRQGAGADTQYF.